Listed here are 32 T cell receptor beta chains from one sample, sequenced in a study of T cell responses to AZD1222 COVID-19 vaccine. TCRdb's table, derived via immunoSEQ multiplex PCR, lists solely in-frame clones and lacks some. The data contain 120,000 or so clones, 91% of them singletons. The specimen was peripheral blood, collected on day 0 of AZD1222 vaccination. All receptors come from an adult in good health.

The chain uses TRBV6-5 and TRBJ1-2; no clear D gene. This CDR3 contains 14 residues. From germline, CDR1 is MNHEY and CDR2 SVGAGI. Between the trimmed V and J ends, which lost 2 bases and 7 bases, there was a span of 14 bases. CDR3 in DNA: TGTGCCAGCAGTTACAAGTCCAAGGGAGCTGGCTACACCTTC. Translated: CASSYKSKGAGYTF.

J is TRBJ2-3 and V is TRBV18; D uncertain. The CDR3 has 15 amino acids. Germline V lookup: CDR1 KGHSH, CDR2 LQKENI. V was shortened by 2 bases and J by 4 bases, with 13 bases between the two germline ends. The CDR3 region has the DNA TGTGCCAGCTCACCAACTAATCGACCGGCAGATACGCAGTATTTT. It is translated as CASSPTNRPADTQYF.

The rearrangement links TRBV7-2 to TRBJ1-2; possible D gene TRBD1, 6 bases. Trimming cost V 5 bases and J 2 bases, with 15 bases left between them. This CDR3 is 15 amino acids long. Germline CDR1 is SGHTA and CDR2 is FQGNSA. This chain's CDR3 is CASSQPQDSNYGYTF. The CDR3 bases are TGTGCCAGCAGCCAGCCCCAGGACAGCAACTATGGCTACACCTTC. Together with reference TRBV7-2 and TRBJ1-2, the CDR3 gives the full variable domain: GAGVSQSPSNKVTEKGKDVELRCDPISGHTALYWYRQSLGQGLEFLIYFQGNSAPDKSGLPSDRFSAERTGGSVSTLTIQRTQQEDSAVYLCASSQPQDSNYGYTFGSGTRLTVV.

This clone was observed a few times. The chain is built from TRBV12-5 and TRBJ2-2; D is unresolved. V lost 5 bases and J 3 bases, leaving 4 bases between the germline ends. The CDR3 runs to 12 residues. Per the germline V gene, CDR1 is LGHNT and CDR2 is FRNRAP. CDR3 sequence: CASGIDTGELFF. As DNA, the CDR3 is TGTGCTAGTGGTATAGACACCGGGGAGCTGTTTTTT. Combining the CDR3 with reference TRBV12-5 and TRBJ2-2 gives the whole variable domain DARVTQTPRHKVTEMGQEVTMRCQPILGHNTVFWYRQTMMQGLELLAYFRNRAPLDDSGMPKDRFSAEMPDATLATLKIQPSEPRDSAVYFCASGIDTGELFFGEGSRLTVL.

This sequence joins TRBV18 and TRBJ2-5, with TRBD2 identical over 8 bases. The CDR3 has 15 residues. CDR1 and CDR2 (germline): KGHSH, LQKENI. The ends lost 1 base at V and 4 bases at J; junction bases unmatched: 5. CDR3: CASSPQRGSGETQYF. CDR3 nucleotides: TGTGCCAGCTCACCACAGCGGGGGAGTGGAGAGACCCAGTACTTC. The variable domain in full, with the rest retrieved from reference TRBV18 and TRBJ2-5, is NAGVMQNPRHLVRRRGQEARLRCSPMKGHSHVYWYRQLPEEGLKFMVYLQKENIIDESGMPKERFSAEFPKEGPSILRIQQVVRGDSAAYFCASSPQRGSGETQYFGPGTRLLVL.

This clone was counted once. The chain employs TRBV13 and TRBJ2-3; weak D call: TRBD1 (5 bases). This CDR3 is built from 16 residues. Germline V gives CDR1 PRHDT, CDR2 FYEKMQ (reference sequence). Trimming stripped 5 bases from V and 2 bases from J, with 17 bases between. This CDR3 is CASSRKGASFTDTQYF. CDR3 sequence (DNA): TGTGCCAGCAGCCGAAAAGGGGCCTCCTTCACAGATACGCAGTATTTT.

CDR3 in DNA: TGTGCCACCAGCAGAGATTTAGCGGGAGATGAGACCCAGTACTTC. It specifies CATSRDLAGDETQYF. The chain has TRBV15 and TRBJ2-5; 9 bases fit TRBD2. V trimming: 0 bases; J trimming: 5 bases; junction bases outside the gene matches: 4. The V gene's germline CDR1 is LNHNV and CDR2 YYDKDF (reference sequence). This CDR3 is built from 15 residues.

The genes are TRBV6-5 and TRBJ2-2; D remains ambiguous. V lost 1 base, J lost 4 bases, and 7 bases lay in between. CDR3 length equals 14 residues. Germline lookup yields CDR1 MNHEY and CDR2 SVGAGI. CDR3 protein: CASSYFYSTGELFF. The CDR3 DNA follows: TGTGCCAGCAGTTACTTCTACAGCACCGGGGAGCTGTTTTTT.

The chain recombines TRBV3-1 (or the pseudogene TRBV3-2) with TRBJ2-7; unclear D gene. Trimming pared 4 bases from V and 5 bases from J, leaving 12 bases between. The CDR3 contains 13 residues. Germline-derived CDR1 and CDR2 are LGHDT and YNNKEL (reference sequence). The CDR3 DNA reads TGTGCCAGCAGCCGAGTCCCTGGGGACGAGCAGTACTTC. It encodes CASSRVPGDEQYF.

This clone was observed once. The rearrangement links TRBV9 to TRBJ2-1, with 8 bases that match TRBD2. V trimming: 2 bases; J trimming: 10 bases; junction bases outside the gene matches: 23. The CDR3 has 19 residues. The germline gives CDR1 SGDLS, CDR2 YYNGEE. The CDR3 loop is CASSVGQAPDSGATREQFF. The CDR3 nucleotides read TGTGCCAGCAGCGTTGGCCAGGCCCCCGATAGCGGGGCAACGCGGGAGCAGTTCTTC.

This chain joins TRBV19 and TRBJ1-1; D unresolved. This CDR3 comprises 14 residues. Germline CDR1 LNHDA, CDR2 SQIVND (reference sequence). V was pared by 5 bases and J by 4 bases, with 14 bases between. CDR3 in amino acids: CASSLEGLGTEAFF. CDR3 DNA: TGTGCCAGTAGTTTGGAAGGGCTCGGCACTGAAGCTTTCTTT. Together with reference TRBV19 and TRBJ1-1, the CDR3 gives the full variable domain: DGGITQSPKYLFRKEGQNVTLSCEQNLNHDAMYWYRQDPGQGLRLIYYSQIVNDFQKGDIAEGYSVSREKKESFPLTVTSAQKNPTAFYLCASSLEGLGTEAFFGQGTRLTVV.

This chain connects TRBV5-6 to TRBJ2-1; D unclear. Germline CDR1 is SGHDT and CDR2 is YYEEEE. V was cut by 0 bases and J by 5 bases, with 6 bases left in between. CDR3 length: 13 amino acids. The CDR3 coding sequence is TGTGCCAGCAGCTTGGACGGAGACAATGAGCAGTTCTTC. This encodes CASSLDGDNEQFF.

This chain links TRBV4-1 with TRBJ1-4; TRBD1 agrees at 8 bases. V trimming: 7 bases; J trimming: 2 bases; junction bases outside the gene matches: 9. The germline V gene encodes CDR1 MGHRA and CDR2 YSYEKL. This CDR3 has 16 residues. The CDR3 bases are TGCGCCAGCACCAACGGACAGGGCCCCACTAATGAAAAACTGTTTTTT. It translates to CASTNGQGPTNEKLFF.

The V gene is TRBV3-1 (or the pseudogene TRBV3-2), the J gene TRBJ2-7; a possible D gene is TRBD2 (6 bases). The germline CDR1 and CDR2 sequences are LGHDT and YNNKEL (reference sequence). CDR3 length: 16 residues. The V gene lost 6 bases and the J gene lost 2 bases, with 20 bases spanning the gap. The CDR3 DNA is TGTGCCAGCAGTATAGTCCCCGGGACTGAAGCCTACGAGCAGTACTTC. It codes for CASSIVPGTEAYEQYF.

This clone has a single count. The chain carries TRBV27 and TRBJ2-5; either TRBD1 or TRBD2 may supply D (5 bases each). Germline CDR1 and CDR2: MNHEY and SMNVEV (reference sequence). This CDR3 contains 14 residues. The ends were cut back, 3 bases at V and 7 bases at J, with 15 bases in the middle. The CDR3 DNA sequence: TGTGCCAGCAGTTTGCCGGGACGGACGCGGACCCAGTACTTC. This codes for CASSLPGRTRTQYF.

The V call is TRBV3-1 (or the pseudogene TRBV3-2), the J call TRBJ2-7; no reliable D call. Trimming took off 1 base at V and 4 bases at J, with 8 bases between the two ends. This CDR3 spans 13 amino acids. Germline CDR1 and CDR2: LGHDT and YNNKEL (reference sequence). CDR3 region: CASSQARFYEQYF. The DNA for the CDR3 is TGTGCCAGCAGCCAAGCTCGTTTTTACGAGCAGTACTTC.

This rearrangement joins TRBV18 to TRBJ2-7; D not certain. V was shortened by 1 base and J by 2 bases, with 9 bases between the two germline ends. This CDR3 has 14 amino acids. Germline V gene data show CDR1 as KGHSH and CDR2 as LQKENI. This CDR3 reads CASSPRGWTYEQYF. The CDR3 nucleotides read TGTGCCAGCTCACCACGTGGCTGGACCTACGAGCAGTACTTC.

The V gene is TRBV7-6, the J gene TRBJ1-1, with TRBD1 matching 9 bases. Germline trimming cut 4 bases from V and 4 bases from J; bases unmatched to any gene: 4. Germline CDR1 and CDR2: SGHVS and FNYEAQ. This CDR3 is 14 amino acids long. The CDR3 loop reads CASSSGQGITEAFF. The CDR3 nucleotides are TGTGCCAGCAGCTCCGGACAGGGGATCACTGAAGCTTTCTTT.

V is TRBV15 and J is TRBJ1-5; tentatively, D is TRBD1 (6 bases). CDR3 length: 15 amino acids. Germline V gives CDR1 LNHNV, CDR2 YYDKDF (reference sequence). The V end was cut by 8 bases, the J end by 1 base, with 15 bases between. CDR3 DNA sequence: TGTGCCACCGTAGCGGGGGCTGGGAGCAATCAGCCCCAGCATTTT. It is translated as CATVAGAGSNQPQHF.

This chain joins TRBV7-2 and TRBJ2-1, with D maybe TRBD1 (6 bases). CDR3 size: 14 residues. Germline CDR1 and CDR2: SGHTA and FQGNSA. V was cut by 0 bases and J by 15 bases, with 18 bases left in between. The CDR3 reads CASSLAAGGPGMFF. The CDR3, as DNA: TGTGCCAGCAGCTTAGCGGCTGGGGGCCCTGGTATGTTCTTC.

This sequence joins TRBV12-5 and TRBJ2-3, with D possibly TRBD2 on 5 matching bases. From germline, CDR1 is LGHNT and CDR2 FRNRAP. The length of the CDR3 is 17 residues. V was pared by 1 base and J by 4 bases, with 18 bases between. The CDR3 DNA follows: TGTGCTAGTGGTTTGGCCTCCCTCGAGGGCGGTTCAGATACGCAGTATTTT. Protein product: CASGLASLEGGSDTQYF. Full variable domain (rest looked up from reference TRBV12-5 and TRBJ2-3): DARVTQTPRHKVTEMGQEVTMRCQPILGHNTVFWYRQTMMQGLELLAYFRNRAPLDDSGMPKDRFSAEMPDATLATLKIQPSEPRDSAVYFCASGLASLEGGSDTQYFGPGTRLTVL.

The rearrangement uses TRBV9 and TRBJ1-1; D is ambiguous. With 7 bases removed from V and 2 bases from J, the gap between germline ends came to 12 bases. There are 13 residues in the CDR3. Germline V gene lookup returns CDR1 SGDLS and CDR2 YYNGEE. The CDR3 DNA follows: TGTGCCAGCGGTCTGTTCACAAACACTGAAGCTTTCTTT. This translates into CASGLFTNTEAFF.

The chain employs TRBV9 and TRBJ2-3, with D maybe TRBD1 (6 bases). Germline CDR1 SGDLS, CDR2 YYNGEE. The ends were cut back, 1 base at V and 6 bases at J, with 9 bases in the middle. This CDR3 contains 13 residues. CDR3 loop: CASSVRDTDTQYF. Written as DNA, the CDR3 is TGTGCCAGCAGCGTACGGGACACCGATACGCAGTATTTT.

The chain is built from TRBV19 and TRBJ2-5; 8 nucleotides align to TRBD1. V lost 7 bases and J lost 1; bases outside the gene matches: 5. Germline V gene sequence: CDR1 LNHDA, CDR2 SQIVND (reference sequence). The CDR3 consists of 14 residues. CDR3 DNA: TGTGCCAGTAAGGAGACAGGGGTCCAAGAGACCCAGTACTTC. It encodes CASKETGVQETQYF.

This clone was picked up a small number of times. The chain combines TRBV6-2 or TRBV6-3 with TRBJ2-3; possibly TRBD1 or TRBD2 for D (5 bases each). V was shortened by 5 bases and J by 9 bases, with 15 bases between the two germline ends. Germline V gene sequence: CDR1 MNHEY, CDR2 SVGEGT. The CDR3 spans 13 residues. CDR3 DNA sequence: TGTGCCAGCAGTGGTGGGACGCTCGCCACGCAGTATTTT. Protein: CASSGGTLATQYF.

About this clone itself: The sample contains more than one DNA sequence encoding this CDR3. V usage is TRBV20-1 and J usage is TRBJ1-5; D not certain. There are 12 residues in the CDR3. V dropped 3 bases and J dropped 4 bases, with 7 bases sitting between them. CDR1 DFQATT and CDR2 SNEGSKA come from the germline V gene (reference sequence). The CDR3, as DNA: TGCAGTGCTAGTCGCGGGAATCAGCCCCAGCATTTT. Amino acid sequence: CSASRGNQPQHF.

The chain combines TRBV30 with TRBJ2-3; D remains ambiguous. The CDR3 is made up of 14 amino acids. Germline CDR1 is GTSNPN and CDR2 is SVGIG (reference sequence). V was cut by 5 bases and J by 3 bases, with 15 bases left in between. In DNA form, the CDR3 reads TGTGCCTGGTCAGAGCTCACTATGACAGATACGCAGTATTTT. This encodes CAWSELTMTDTQYF.

The chain employs TRBV5-1 and TRBJ2-5; 7 bases agree with TRBD1. Losses at the gene ends were 0 bases for V and 5 bases for J; bases not matched to a gene: 7. The V gene's germline CDR1 is SGHRS and CDR2 YFSETQ. The CDR3 contains 15 residues. The CDR3 protein is CASSLAGTELETQYF. Here the CDR3 DNA reads TGCGCCAGCAGCTTGGCTGGGACAGAGTTGGAGACCCAGTACTTC.

The chain recombines TRBV29-1 with TRBJ1-2; 11 nucleotides match TRBD1. This CDR3 is 15 amino acids long. Per germline, CDR1 SQVTM and CDR2 ANQGSEA. Losses at the gene ends were 4 bases for V and 3 bases for J; bases not matched to a gene: 7. CDR3 in amino acids: CSVGTGGASHYGYTF. The CDR3 DNA reads as TGCAGCGTTGGGACAGGGGGCGCATCTCACTATGGCTACACCTTC. Filled out from reference TRBV29-1 and TRBJ1-2, the complete variable domain reads SAVISQKPSRDICQRGTSLTIQCQVDSQVTMMFWYRQQPGQSLTLIATANQGSEATYESGFVIDKFPISRPNLTFSTLTVSNMSPEDSSIYLCSVGTGGASHYGYTFGSGTRLTVV.

V gene TRBV7-2 combines with J gene TRBJ1-6; TRBD1 might be the D (6 bases). The germline V gene has CDR1 SGHTA and CDR2 FQGNSA. This CDR3 spans 15 amino acids. Trimming cost V 5 bases and J 5 bases, with 13 bases left between them. The CDR3 sequence: CASSPRDKDNSPLHF. The DNA for the CDR3 is TGTGCCAGCAGCCCTAGGGACAAGGATAATTCACCCCTCCACTTT.

This sequence joins TRBV2 and TRBJ1-3, with D perhaps matching TRBD1 (5 bases). This CDR3 contains 15 residues. V lost 3 bases and J lost 1, with 10 bases in between. The germline V gene has CDR1 SNHLY and CDR2 FYNNEI. The CDR3 coding sequence is TGTGCCAGCAGTGAGGGACCGATGTCTGGAAACACCATATATTTT. Translating it yields CASSEGPMSGNTIYF. The full variable domain, with the rest looked up from reference TRBV2 and TRBJ1-3, is EPEVTQTPSHQVTQMGQEVILRCVPISNHLYFYWYRQILGQKVEFLVSFYNNEISEKSEIFDDQFSVERPDGSNFTLKIRSTKLEDSAMYFCASSEGPMSGNTIYFGEGSWLTVV.

The genes are TRBV27 and TRBJ1-5; D gene uncertain. The CDR3 has 12 amino acids. The germline CDR1 and CDR2 sequences are MNHEY and SMNVEV (reference sequence). The V end lost 3 bases, the J end lost 6 bases, and 6 bases lay between the germline ends. CDR3 nucleotide sequence: TGTGCCAGCAGTTTTGCCGGTCAGCCCCAGCATTTT. This encodes CASSFAGQPQHF.